This TCR beta chain was captured by sequencing in a study of CD4 T cells in relation to SARS-CoV-2 and coronaviruses. Only one count was recorded for this clone. Its antigen is unknown. Clones were sequenced by immunoSEQ multiplex PCR, and TCRdb holds only the in-frame ones, with some missing. The sample yields 20,000 to 25,000 clones, about three fifths seen once. The unexposed donors gave CD4+ T cells in about 2011-2018, prior to COVID-19. The cells were cultured for 9 to 11 days before CD4+ T cells were isolated. Trimming pared 5 bases from V and 1 base from J, leaving 14 bases between. Germline V gives CDR1 SEHNR, CDR2 FQNEAQ (reference sequence). This CDR3 is 15 amino acids long.

J is TRBJ1-1 and V is TRBV7-9; D perhaps matches TRBD1 (5 bases). Source material: CD4+ T cells from PBMCs, cultured in vitro. This sequence was found in a human donor in good health. The CDR3 coding sequence is TGTGCCAGCAGCCCCCCCGGCGGGGGGAACACTGAAGCTTTCTTT. Protein: CASSPPGGGNTEAFF.